Following are 8 T cell receptor beta chains from one sample sequenced in a study of blood T cell repertoires in COVID-19. Sequenced by immunoSEQ multiplex PCR; TCRdb stores in-frame clones only, minus some. The sample contains approximately 50,000 clones, around 82% of which appear only once. Sequencing was performed on peripheral blood. These receptors originate from a human donor in a cohort sampled during active COVID-19.

The chain is built from TRBV29-1 and TRBJ1-5; D may be TRBD1 (6 bases). V lost 4 bases and J lost 7, with 14 bases in between. The CDR3 totals 13 residues. Germline loops: CDR1 SQVTM, CDR2 ANQGSEA. The CDR3 region is CSVAGAGDQPQHF. The CDR3 coding sequence is TGCAGCGTTGCCGGGGCAGGGGACCAGCCCCAGCATTTT.

This clone turned up a few times. V usage is TRBV30 and J usage is TRBJ1-1, with 10 nucleotides matching TRBD1. This CDR3 has 12 residues. Per the germline V gene, CDR1 is GTSNPN and CDR2 is SVGIG (reference sequence). The V gene end was trimmed by 5 bases and the J gene end by 7 bases; junction bases not matched to a gene: 4. The chain's CDR3 is CAWDRGQGEAFF. Here the CDR3 DNA reads TGTGCCTGGGACAGGGGGCAGGGTGAAGCTTTCTTT.

This clone appeared a single time. The chain uses TRBV9 and TRBJ2-3, with D perhaps matching TRBD1 (5 bases). Trimming pared 5 bases from V and 4 bases from J, leaving 8 bases between. The CDR3 consists of 12 residues. The V gene's germline CDR1 is SGDLS and CDR2 YYNGEE. The CDR3 loop is CASSEQADTQYF. CDR3 nucleotides: TGTGCCAGCAGTGAACAGGCAGATACGCAGTATTTT.

V usage is TRBV11-2 and J usage is TRBJ2-7, with a weak D call TRBD2 (6 bases). The length of the CDR3 is 15 residues. The germline V and J ends were trimmed by 1 base and 3 bases, with 13 bases remaining between them. Germline-derived CDR1 and CDR2 are SGHAT and FQNNGV. CDR3 sequence: CASSLAQGGFYEQYF. Here the CDR3 DNA reads TGTGCCAGCAGCTTAGCGCAGGGAGGCTTCTACGAGCAGTACTTC. Together with reference TRBV11-2 and TRBJ2-7, the CDR3 gives the full variable domain: EAGVAQSPRYKIIEKRQSVAFWCNPISGHATLYWYQQILGQGPKLLIQFQNNGVVDDSQLPKDRFSAERLKGVDSTLKIQPAKLEDSAVYLCASSLAQGGFYEQYFGPGTRLTVT.

This clone was detected a few times. The rearrangement uses TRBV5-1 and TRBJ1-2; 7 nucleotides line up with TRBD1. Germline V CDR1 and CDR2: SGHRS, YFSETQ. This CDR3 has 13 residues. J was trimmed by 6 bases and V by 0 bases; bases with no gene match: 2. CDR3 in amino acids: CASSLVGTDGYTF. DNA of the CDR3: TGCGCCAGCAGCTTGGTTGGGACAGATGGCTACACCTTC.

V and J are TRBV20-1 and TRBJ2-1, with D maybe TRBD2 (6 bases). Germline loops: CDR1 DFQATT, CDR2 SNEGSKA (reference sequence). The V end lost 5 bases, the J end lost 7 bases, and 6 bases lay between the germline ends. The CDR3 extends over 10 amino acids. The CDR3 region is CSAAGNEQFF. CDR3 DNA sequence: TGCAGTGCTGCGGGGAATGAGCAGTTCTTC.

The chain recombines TRBV5-6 with TRBJ2-7, with TRBD1 identical over 9 bases. V was pared by 2 bases and J by 3 bases, with 6 bases of the junction left unmatched. The CDR3 loop spans 15 amino acids. Germline V gives CDR1 SGHDT, CDR2 YYEEEE. This CDR3 reads CASSLQGARNYEQYF. As DNA, the CDR3 is TGTGCCAGCAGCTTACAGGGGGCTAGAAACTACGAGCAGTACTTC.

The CDR3 region has the DNA TGTGCCAGCAGTGGACTAGCGGGGGGGACCGGGGAGCTGTTTTTT. It translates to CASSGLAGGTGELFF. This chain uses TRBV2 with TRBJ2-2, with 14 bases fitting TRBD2. Germline CDR1 and CDR2: SNHLY and FYNNEI. V was pared by 4 bases and J by 5 bases, with 0 bases of the junction left unmatched. This CDR3 has 15 amino acids.